Shown below are 13 T cell receptor beta chains from a single sample sequenced in a study of identical twins. TCRdb re-called the 5' RACE reads through MiXCR, storing one row per CDR3 protein. This sample has fewer than 250,000 distinct CDR3 sequences; roughly a tenth occur once, and the top ten carry 5% to 6%. Sequencing was carried out using memory (CD45RO+) T cells sorted from blood. The receptors originated from a woman aged 18-30 years in good health.

The gene calls are TRBV6-2 or TRBV6-3 and TRBJ2-7, with 11 bases that match TRBD2. The V segment lost 6 bases and the J segment 4 bases; nucleotides outside the gene matches: 8. Looked up from germline, CDR1 is MNHEY and CDR2 is SVGEGT. The CDR3 extends over 15 amino acids. The CDR3: CASRKTSGGVYEQYF. The CDR3 nucleotides read TGTGCCAGCAGGAAAACTAGCGGGGGAGTATACGAGCAGTACTTC.

This clonotype was detected many times. V and J are TRBV20-1 and TRBJ1-1, with unresolved D. CDR1 is DFQATT, CDR2 SNEGSKA, per germline (reference sequence). The length of the CDR3 is 11 residues. The CDR3 is CSAEGNTEAFF. CDR3 bases: TGCAGCGCCGAGGGGAACACTGAAGCTTTCTTT.

This clonotype was found many times. The chain carries TRBV20-1 and TRBJ1-1; D is ambiguous. This CDR3 is 12 amino acids long. The germline gives CDR1 DFQATT, CDR2 SNEGSKA (reference sequence). Trimming left V 4 bases short and J 1 base short, with 7 bases between. The CDR3 spells CSATIQNTEAFF. The CDR3 DNA follows: TGCAGTGCTACCATACAGAACACTGAAGCTTTCTTT.

The rearrangement uses TRBV6-1 and TRBJ1-5, with TRBD1 as a possible D gene (6 bases). Per germline, CDR1 MNHNS and CDR2 SASEGT. V shed 7 bases and J shed 2 bases, with 15 bases lying between them. The CDR3 is 15 residues long. The CDR3, as DNA: TGTGCCAGCACTACCGACAGGTACGGCAATCAGCCCCAGCATTTT. Translated, it gives CASTTDRYGNQPQHF.

This clonotype showed up many times. V and J are TRBV6-1 and TRBJ1-4, with 9 bases that match TRBD1. V shed 6 bases, J shed 8 bases, and the junction held 7 bases outside the gene matches. The CDR3 has 14 amino acids. Germline V gene data show CDR1 as MNHNS and CDR2 as SASEGT. CDR3 nucleotide sequence: TGTGCCAGCAGACCACAGGGGGCTGGAGAAAAACTGTTTTTT. Translating gives CASRPQGAGEKLFF.

This clonotype occurred many times. This chain connects TRBV2 to TRBJ2-1; possibly TRBD2 for D (6 bases). Trimming removed 1 base from V and 4 bases from J, with 14 bases in between. The germline CDR1 and CDR2 sequences are SNHLY and FYNNEI. This CDR3 is built from 16 residues. The CDR3 reads CASSEGRGTPYNEQFF. The CDR3 DNA is TGTGCCAGCAGTGAAGGGAGGGGAACACCTTACAATGAGCAGTTCTTC.

This clonotype was observed a few times. The chain links TRBV4-2 to TRBJ1-2; D is possibly TRBD1 (6 bases). Germline V lookup: CDR1 LGHNA, CDR2 YNFKEQ. V was trimmed by 2 bases and J by 3 bases, leaving 7 bases between them. This CDR3 is 13 amino acids long. This CDR3 reads CASSQHRDYGYTF. The DNA for the CDR3 is TGTGCCAGCAGCCAACACAGGGACTATGGCTACACCTTC.

This clonotype was counted a few times. The V gene is TRBV5-1, the J gene TRBJ1-1, with 7 bases identical to TRBD1. The J segment lost 4 bases and the V segment lost 4 bases, leaving 10 bases of the junction unmatched. The V gene's germline CDR1 is SGHRS and CDR2 YFSETQ. The CDR3 extends over 15 amino acids. The CDR3: CASSPGQPTGTEAFF. In DNA, the CDR3 is TGCGCCAGCAGCCCGGGACAGCCGACGGGCACTGAAGCTTTCTTT.

The chain is built from TRBV24-1 and TRBJ2-1; D uncertain. The CDR3 contains 12 residues. Between the trimmed V and J ends, which lost 6 bases and 9 bases, there was a span of 11 bases. Germline V gives CDR1 KGHDR, CDR2 SFDVKD. Here the CDR3 reads CATSYMTGEQFF. CDR3 nucleotide sequence: TGTGCCACCAGTTACATGACCGGTGAGCAGTTCTTC.

This clonotype was detected ten times or more. The CDR3 reads CASSSWVGESPLHF. CDR3 in DNA: TGTGCCAGCAGTTCTTGGGTGGGCGAGTCACCCCTCCACTTT. The V gene is TRBV12-3 or TRBV12-4, the J gene TRBJ1-6, with D unresolved. V dropped 4 bases and J dropped 10 bases, with 14 bases sitting between them. The CDR3 totals 14 residues.

The chain combines TRBV28 with TRBJ2-7; possible D gene TRBD1, 5 bases. CDR1 is MDHEN, CDR2 SYDVKM, per germline. The CDR3 extends over 14 amino acids. With 5 bases removed from V and 5 bases from J, the gap between germline ends came to 16 bases. CDR3: CASSETQGRHEQYF. In nucleotides, the CDR3 is TGTGCCAGCAGTGAAACTCAGGGTCGACACGAGCAGTACTTC.

V usage is TRBV6-6 and J usage is TRBJ1-1; D ambiguous. Trimming left V 8 bases short and J 0 bases short, with 10 bases between. This CDR3 spans 13 amino acids. Germline CDR1 and CDR2: MNHNY and SVGAGI (reference sequence). This CDR3 is CASCKQLNTEAFF. CDR3 sequence (DNA): TGTGCCAGCTGTAAACAGTTGAACACTGAAGCTTTCTTT.

The chain joins TRBV29-1 to TRBJ1-1; D unresolved. The germline CDR1 and CDR2 sequences are SQVTM and ANQGSEA. The CDR3 is 12 residues long. Trimming took off 8 bases at V and 3 bases at J, with 13 bases between the two ends. The CDR3 loop reads CSSAEGHTEAFF. CDR3 DNA: TGCAGCTCAGCCGAGGGTCACACTGAAGCTTTCTTT. Drawing the rest from reference TRBV29-1 and TRBJ1-1, the complete variable domain is SAVISQKPSRDICQRGTSLTIQCQVDSQVTMMFWYRQQPGQSLTLIATANQGSEATYESGFVIDKFPISRPNLTFSTLTVSNMSPEDSSIYLCSSAEGHTEAFFGQGTRLTVV.